A single sample is the source of the 13 T cell receptor beta chains below, sequenced in a study of beta chain features in type 1 diabetes. Study conclusions and caveats: Within each of all four CD4+ subsets, Type 1 diabetes patients had TCRB CDR3s that were moderately but significantly shorter.

Expressed TCRB transcripts were sequenced because the entire RNA isolate underwent reverse transcription. Here immunoSEQ multiplex PCR was the method, and the copy in TCRdb shows in-frame clones only, minus some. Here the sample spans 330,000 or so clones, roughly 12% being singletons. No antigen is known for these receptors. Material for sequencing was naive CD4+ T cells from blood. The source of these receptors is a woman aged 18-29 years with type 1 diabetes.

The chain combines TRBV27 with TRBJ1-6; tentatively, D is TRBD1 (6 bases). The V gene lost 4 bases and the J gene lost 10 bases, with 14 bases spanning the gap. The CDR3 extends over 14 amino acids. Germline V lookup: CDR1 MNHEY, CDR2 SMNVEV (reference sequence). In DNA, the CDR3 is TGTGCCAGCAGTTCACAGGGTCGGAACTCACCCCTCCACTTT. It codes for CASSSQGRNSPLHF.

This chain uses TRBV5-1 with TRBJ2-2; the match to TRBD2 covers 10 bases. This CDR3 comprises 17 residues. V trimming: 0 bases; J trimming: 7 bases; junction bases outside the gene matches: 9. Germline V CDR1 and CDR2: SGHRS, YFSETQ. Here the CDR3 DNA reads TGCGCCAGCAGCTTGGCAACTAGCGGGGCCTCAGGCGGGGAGCTGTTTTTT. This encodes CASSLATSGASGGELFF.

The CDR3 bases are TGTGCCAGCAGCTTTTCGGACAGAAGTTATGGCTACACCTTC. As protein: CASSFSDRSYGYTF. The rearrangement joins TRBV7-9 to TRBJ1-2; the D gene is possibly TRBD1 (6 bases). CDR3 length: 14 amino acids. V was pared by 3 bases and J by 5 bases, with 13 bases between. Germline V gene sequence: CDR1 SEHNR, CDR2 FQNEAQ (reference sequence). Together with reference TRBV7-9 and TRBJ1-2, the CDR3 gives the full variable domain: DTGVSQNPRHKITKRGQNVTFRCDPISEHNRLYWYRQTLGQGPEFLTYFQNEAQLEKSRLLSDRFSAERPKGSFSTLEIQRTEQGDSAMYLCASSFSDRSYGYTFGSGTRLTVV.

V usage is TRBV14 and J usage is TRBJ2-5, with D possibly being TRBD1 (5 bases). V was cut by 4 bases and J by 1 base, with 7 bases left in between. Germline CDR1 reads SGHDN; CDR2 reads FVKESK. CDR3 length: 13 residues. The CDR3 region has the DNA TGTGCCAGCAGCCGACAGATCCAAGAGACCCAGTACTTC. It codes for CASSRQIQETQYF.

The chain links TRBV30 to TRBJ2-1, with 9 bases that match TRBD2. The CDR3 runs to 16 residues. The trim removed 0 bases at V and 5 bases at J, leaving 8 bases unmatched. Germline V gene lookup returns CDR1 GTSNPN and CDR2 SVGIG (reference sequence). Here the CDR3 DNA reads TGTGCCTGGAGTGTTCTAGCGGGGCTGGGGCACAATGAGCAGTTCTTC. Translating it yields CAWSVLAGLGHNEQFF.

The chain couples TRBV19 to TRBJ1-2; tentative D call: TRBD1 (6 bases). Trimming took off 3 bases at V and 8 bases at J, with 16 bases between the two ends. CDR3 length equals 14 residues. The germline CDR1 and CDR2 sequences are LNHDA and SQIVND (reference sequence). The CDR3 nucleotides read TGTGCCAGTAGTATCCCCCAGTGGGGGCAAGGCTACACCTTC. This sequence encodes CASSIPQWGQGYTF.

This clone was found a few times. The chain has TRBV10-3 and TRBJ2-3; 11 bases are a match to TRBD1. The germline CDR1 and CDR2 sequences are ENHRY and SYGVKD. The CDR3 has 15 amino acids. Unmatched junction bases numbered 4, after V lost 6 bases and J lost 2 bases. The CDR3, as DNA: TGTGCCATCAGAACGGGACAGGGGGTCACAGATACGCAGTATTTT. It yields the protein CAIRTGQGVTDTQYF.

V gene TRBV10-3 combines with J gene TRBJ1-1; 7 bases are a match to TRBD1. After removal of 10 bases from V and 1 base from J, the junction contained 6 bases not matched to a gene. Germline V gene sequence: CDR1 ENHRY, CDR2 SYGVKD. This CDR3 is built from 13 residues. CDR3 sequence (DNA): TGTGCCACCAAGGGACAGTGGAACACTGAAGCTTTCTTT. Residues: CATKGQWNTEAFF.

Only a few counts were recorded for this clone. The CDR3 sequence: CASSFHHGQGPYEQYF. CDR3 DNA sequence: TGTGCCAGCAGTTTCCACCATGGGCAGGGCCCCTACGAGCAGTACTTC. V gene TRBV28 combines with J gene TRBJ2-7; D perhaps matches TRBD1 (5 bases). V lost 3 bases to trimming and J lost 2 bases, with 17 bases between them. Per germline, CDR1 MDHEN and CDR2 SYDVKM. CDR3 length: 16 residues.

A few counts support this clone. V and J are TRBV7-9 and TRBJ1-2; D is ambiguous. The CDR3 has 14 residues. The germline V gene encodes CDR1 SEHNR and CDR2 FQNEAQ (reference sequence). V gave up 1 base and J gave up 3 bases, with 9 bases separating them. CDR3 bases: TGTGCCAGCAGCTTAGTGGAGGGCGACTATGGCTACACCTTC. Protein: CASSLVEGDYGYTF.

The CDR3 region has the DNA TGTGCCAGCAGCCCAGCTACACCAGGGGAGACCCAGTACTTC. Its protein product is CASSPATPGETQYF. The V gene is TRBV7-2, the J gene TRBJ2-5, with TRBD1 as a possible D gene (5 bases). Trimming removed 5 bases at V and 5 bases at J, with 15 bases between. Per the germline V gene, CDR1 is SGHTA and CDR2 is FQGNSA. This CDR3 region has 14 residues.

This sequence joins TRBV4-2 and TRBJ2-4; perhaps TRBD2 as D (6 bases). Deletions cut 1 base from V and 2 bases from J, with 15 bases between. Germline V lookup: CDR1 LGHNA, CDR2 YNFKEQ. The CDR3 consists of 17 residues. The CDR3, as DNA: TGTGCCAGCAGCCAAGTAACGGGAGAGGGGTCCAAAAACATTCAGTACTTC. This gives the protein CASSQVTGEGSKNIQYF.

This CDR3 reads CASSLVSRIRETQYF. CDR3 DNA: TGTGCCAGCAGCTTAGTCTCGAGGATTCGGGAGACCCAGTACTTC. V is TRBV7-8 and J is TRBJ2-5; D is unresolved. This CDR3 is 15 amino acids long. Germline V gene lookup returns CDR1 SGHVS and CDR2 FQNEAQ. V dropped 1 base and J dropped 5 bases, with 14 bases sitting between them.